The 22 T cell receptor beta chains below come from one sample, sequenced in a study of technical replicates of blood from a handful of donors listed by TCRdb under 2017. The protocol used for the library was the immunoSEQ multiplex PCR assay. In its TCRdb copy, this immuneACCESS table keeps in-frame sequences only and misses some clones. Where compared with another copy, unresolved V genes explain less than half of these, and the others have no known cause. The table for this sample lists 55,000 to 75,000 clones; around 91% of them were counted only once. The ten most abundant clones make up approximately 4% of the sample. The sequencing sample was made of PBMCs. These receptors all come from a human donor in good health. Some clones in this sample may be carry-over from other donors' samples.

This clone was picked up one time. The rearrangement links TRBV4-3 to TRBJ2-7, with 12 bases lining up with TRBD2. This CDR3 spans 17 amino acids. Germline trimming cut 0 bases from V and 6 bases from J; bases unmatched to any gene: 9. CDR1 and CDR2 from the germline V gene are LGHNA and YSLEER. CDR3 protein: CASSQDRRTSGTVEQYF. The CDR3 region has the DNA TGCGCCAGCAGCCAAGATCGGCGGACTAGCGGGACTGTCGAGCAGTACTTC.

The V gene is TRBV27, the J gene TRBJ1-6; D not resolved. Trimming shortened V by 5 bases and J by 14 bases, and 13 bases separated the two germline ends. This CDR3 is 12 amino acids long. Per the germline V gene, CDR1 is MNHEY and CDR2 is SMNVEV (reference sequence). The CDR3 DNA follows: TGTGCCAGCAGTCAAGATGCCGGGACCCTCCACTTT. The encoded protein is CASSQDAGTLHF.

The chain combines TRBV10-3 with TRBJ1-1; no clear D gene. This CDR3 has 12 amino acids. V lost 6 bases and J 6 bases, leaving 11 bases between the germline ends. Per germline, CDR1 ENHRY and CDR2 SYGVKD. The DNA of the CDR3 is TGTGCCATCAGGGATAGCACCCCTGAAGCTTTCTTT. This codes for CAIRDSTPEAFF.

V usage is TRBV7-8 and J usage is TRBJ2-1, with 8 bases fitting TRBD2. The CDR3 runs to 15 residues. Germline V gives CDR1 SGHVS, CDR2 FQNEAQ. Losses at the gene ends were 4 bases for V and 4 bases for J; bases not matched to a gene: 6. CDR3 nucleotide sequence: TGTGCCAGCAGCTGGTTGGCGGGAGGTTACAATGAGCAGTTCTTC. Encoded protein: CASSWLAGGYNEQFF.

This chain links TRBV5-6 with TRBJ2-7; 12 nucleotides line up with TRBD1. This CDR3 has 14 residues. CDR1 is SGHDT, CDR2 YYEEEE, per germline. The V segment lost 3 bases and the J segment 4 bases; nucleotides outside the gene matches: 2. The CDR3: CASSWGQGAYEQYF. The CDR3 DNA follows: TGTGCCAGCAGCTGGGGACAGGGGGCTTACGAGCAGTACTTC.

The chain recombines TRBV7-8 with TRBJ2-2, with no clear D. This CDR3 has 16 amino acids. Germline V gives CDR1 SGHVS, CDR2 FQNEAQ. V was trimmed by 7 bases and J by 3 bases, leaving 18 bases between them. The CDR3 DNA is TGTGCCAGCAAACCCCCGATCAGGTTTGACACCGGGGAGCTGTTTTTT. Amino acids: CASKPPIRFDTGELFF. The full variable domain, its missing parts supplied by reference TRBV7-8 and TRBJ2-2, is GAGVSQSPRYKVAKRGQDVALRCDPISGHVSLFWYQQALGQGPEFLTYFQNEAQLDKSGLPSDRFFAERPEGSVSTLKIQRTQQEDSAVYLCASKPPIRFDTGELFFGEGSRLTVL.

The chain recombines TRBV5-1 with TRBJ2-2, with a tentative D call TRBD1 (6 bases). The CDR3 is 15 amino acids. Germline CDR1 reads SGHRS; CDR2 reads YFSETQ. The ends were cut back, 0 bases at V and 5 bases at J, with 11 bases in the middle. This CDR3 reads CASSLVGGATGELFF. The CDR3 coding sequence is TGCGCCAGCAGCTTGGTAGGGGGTGCTACCGGGGAGCTGTTTTTT.

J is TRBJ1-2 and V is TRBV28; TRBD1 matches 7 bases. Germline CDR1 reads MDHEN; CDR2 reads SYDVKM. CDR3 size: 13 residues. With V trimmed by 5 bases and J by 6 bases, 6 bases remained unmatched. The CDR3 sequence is CASSPGGTDGYTF. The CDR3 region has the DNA TGTGCCAGCAGTCCAGGGGGTACCGATGGCTACACCTTC.

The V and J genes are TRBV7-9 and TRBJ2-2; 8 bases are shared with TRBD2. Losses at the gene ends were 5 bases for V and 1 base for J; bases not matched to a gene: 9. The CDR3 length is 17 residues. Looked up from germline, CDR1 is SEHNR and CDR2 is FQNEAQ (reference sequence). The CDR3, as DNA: TGTGCCAGCAGCATCTTCCCCGGGAGGGAGAACACCGGGGAGCTGTTTTTT. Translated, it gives CASSIFPGRENTGELFF.

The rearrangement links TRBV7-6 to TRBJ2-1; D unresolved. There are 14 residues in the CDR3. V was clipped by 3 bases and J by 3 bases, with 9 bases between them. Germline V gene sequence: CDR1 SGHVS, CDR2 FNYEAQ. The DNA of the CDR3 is TGTGCCAGCAGCTTCAGTAAGAACTACAATGAGCAGTTCTTC. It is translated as CASSFSKNYNEQFF.

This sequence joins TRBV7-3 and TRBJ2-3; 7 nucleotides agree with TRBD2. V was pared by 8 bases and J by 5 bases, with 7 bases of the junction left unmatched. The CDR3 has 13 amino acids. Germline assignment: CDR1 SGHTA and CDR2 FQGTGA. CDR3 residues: CASCRGVGDTQYF. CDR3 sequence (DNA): TGTGCCAGCTGCCGGGGGGTCGGAGATACGCAGTATTTT.

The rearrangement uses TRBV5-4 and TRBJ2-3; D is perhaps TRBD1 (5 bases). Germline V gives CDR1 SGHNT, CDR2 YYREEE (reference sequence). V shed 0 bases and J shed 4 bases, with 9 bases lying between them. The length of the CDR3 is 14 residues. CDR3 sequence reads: CASSLGGASDTQYF. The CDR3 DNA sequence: TGTGCCAGCAGCTTGGGTGGGGCCTCAGATACGCAGTATTTT.

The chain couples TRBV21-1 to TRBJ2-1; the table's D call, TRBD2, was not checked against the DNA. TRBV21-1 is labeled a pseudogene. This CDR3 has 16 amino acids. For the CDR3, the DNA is TGTGCCAGCAGCCTAAACAGCGGGGGGGCCTGCAATGAGCAGTTCTTC. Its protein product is CASSLNSGGACNEQFF.

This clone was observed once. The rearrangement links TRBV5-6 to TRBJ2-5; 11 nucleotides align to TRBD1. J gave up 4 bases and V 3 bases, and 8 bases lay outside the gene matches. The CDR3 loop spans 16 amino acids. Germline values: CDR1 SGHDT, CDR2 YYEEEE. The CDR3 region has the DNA TGTGCCAGCAGCTGGGACAGGGGGGGAATGGGAGAGACCCAGTACTTC. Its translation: CASSWDRGGMGETQYF.

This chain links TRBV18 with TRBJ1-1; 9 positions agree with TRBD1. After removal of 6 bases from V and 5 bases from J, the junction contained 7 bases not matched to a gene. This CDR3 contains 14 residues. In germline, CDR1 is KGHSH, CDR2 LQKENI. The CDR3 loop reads CASSLGDRGTEAFF. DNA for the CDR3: TGTGCCAGCTCGTTAGGTGACAGGGGGACTGAAGCTTTCTTT.

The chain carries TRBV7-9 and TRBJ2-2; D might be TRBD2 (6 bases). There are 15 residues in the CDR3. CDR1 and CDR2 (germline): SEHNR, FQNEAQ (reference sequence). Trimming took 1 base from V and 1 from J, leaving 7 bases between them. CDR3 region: CASSLDGRNTGELFF. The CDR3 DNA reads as TGTGCCAGCAGCTTAGACGGGAGGAACACCGGGGAGCTGTTTTTT. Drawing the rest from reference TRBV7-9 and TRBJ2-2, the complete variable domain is DTGVSQNPRHKITKRGQNVTFRCDPISEHNRLYWYRQTLGQGPEFLTYFQNEAQLEKSRLLSDRFSAERPKGSFSTLEIQRTEQGDSAMYLCASSLDGRNTGELFFGEGSRLTVL.

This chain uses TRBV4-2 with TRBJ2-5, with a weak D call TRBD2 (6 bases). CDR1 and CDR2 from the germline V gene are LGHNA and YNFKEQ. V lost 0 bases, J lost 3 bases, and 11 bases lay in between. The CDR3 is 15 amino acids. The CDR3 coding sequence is TGTGCCAGCAGCCAAGAGACTAGTGATAAAGAGACCCAGTACTTC. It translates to CASSQETSDKETQYF.

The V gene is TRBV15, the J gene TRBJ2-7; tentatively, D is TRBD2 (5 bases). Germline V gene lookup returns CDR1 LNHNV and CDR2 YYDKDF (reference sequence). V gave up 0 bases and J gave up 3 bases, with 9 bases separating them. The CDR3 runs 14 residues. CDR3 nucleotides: TGTGCCACCAGCAGAGAAGGCGGACTCTACGAGCAGTACTTC. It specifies CATSREGGLYEQYF.

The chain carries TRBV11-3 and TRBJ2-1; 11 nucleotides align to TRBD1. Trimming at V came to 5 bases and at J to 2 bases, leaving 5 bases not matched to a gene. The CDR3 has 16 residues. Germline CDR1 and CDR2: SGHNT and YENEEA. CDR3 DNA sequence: TGTGCCAGCAGCGAGGGACAGGGGGACGCCTACAATGAGCAGTTCTTC. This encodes CASSEGQGDAYNEQFF. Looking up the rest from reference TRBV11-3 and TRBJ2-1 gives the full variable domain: EAGVVQSPRYKIIEKKQPVAFWCNPISGHNTLYWYLQNLGQGPELLIRYENEEAVDDSQLPKDRFSAERLKGVDSTLKIQPAELGDSAVYLCASSEGQGDAYNEQFFGPGTRLTVL.

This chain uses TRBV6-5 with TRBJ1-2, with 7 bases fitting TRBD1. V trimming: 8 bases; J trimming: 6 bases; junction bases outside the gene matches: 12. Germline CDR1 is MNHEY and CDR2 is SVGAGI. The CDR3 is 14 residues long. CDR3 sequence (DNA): TGTGCCAGCCGTGTACAGGGGTGGAGCGATGGCTACACCTTC. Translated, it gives CASRVQGWSDGYTF.

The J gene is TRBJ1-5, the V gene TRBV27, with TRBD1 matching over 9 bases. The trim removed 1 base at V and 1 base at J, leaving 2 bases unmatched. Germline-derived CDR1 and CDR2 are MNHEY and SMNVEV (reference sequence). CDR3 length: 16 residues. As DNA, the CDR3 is TGTGCCAGCAGTTTATGGGGGACAGGGAGCAATCAGCCCCAGCATTTT. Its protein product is CASSLWGTGSNQPQHF.

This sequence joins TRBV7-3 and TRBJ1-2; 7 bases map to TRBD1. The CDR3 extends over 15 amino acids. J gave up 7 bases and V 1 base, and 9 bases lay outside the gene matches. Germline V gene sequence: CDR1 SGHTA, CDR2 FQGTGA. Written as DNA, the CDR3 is TGTGCCAGCAGCTTAAGCCCCGGATCAGGGGGTGGCTACACCTTC. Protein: CASSLSPGSGGGYTF.